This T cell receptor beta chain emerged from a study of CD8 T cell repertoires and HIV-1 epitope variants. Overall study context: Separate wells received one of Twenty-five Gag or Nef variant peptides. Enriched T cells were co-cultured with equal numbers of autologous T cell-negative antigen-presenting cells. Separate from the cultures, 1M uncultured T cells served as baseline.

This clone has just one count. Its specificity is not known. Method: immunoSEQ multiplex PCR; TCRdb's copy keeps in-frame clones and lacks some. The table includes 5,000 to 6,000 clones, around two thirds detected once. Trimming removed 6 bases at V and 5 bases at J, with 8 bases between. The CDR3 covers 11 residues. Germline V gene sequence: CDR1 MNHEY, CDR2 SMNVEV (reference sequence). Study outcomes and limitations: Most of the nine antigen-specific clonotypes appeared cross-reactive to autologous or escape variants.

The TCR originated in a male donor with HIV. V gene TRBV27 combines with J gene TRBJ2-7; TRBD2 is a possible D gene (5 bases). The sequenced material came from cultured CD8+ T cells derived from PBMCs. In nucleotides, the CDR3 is TGTGCCAGCAGCCGAGGGAACGAGCAGTACTTC. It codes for CASSRGNEQYF.